One and the same sample provided the 27 T cell receptor beta chains below, sequenced in a study of shared clonotypes between healthy human individuals. Measured with immunoSEQ multiplex PCR; TCRdb has only the in-frame clones, and not every one. The sample yields some 1 million clones, about 74% seen once. Input material: memory CD4+ T cells sorted from blood. Subset here: CD45RA-negative fraction. The receptors shown here come from a man younger than 35 in good health.

The chain carries TRBV7-2 and TRBJ1-2; D is perhaps TRBD1 (6 bases). This CDR3 region has 16 residues. Germline values: CDR1 SGHTA, CDR2 FQGNSA. Trimming left V 3 bases short and J 8 bases short, with 22 bases between. CDR3 sequence: CASSLGGSFGGEGYTF. The CDR3 DNA sequence: TGTGCCAGCAGCTTGGGGGGCTCGTTCGGTGGCGAGGGCTACACCTTC. The whole variable domain, remainder taken from reference TRBV7-2 and TRBJ1-2, is GAGVSQSPSNKVTEKGKDVELRCDPISGHTALYWYRQSLGQGLEFLIYFQGNSAPDKSGLPSDRFSAERTGGSVSTLTIQRTQQEDSAVYLCASSLGGSFGGEGYTFGSGTRLTVV.

The chain carries TRBV7-3 and TRBJ1-1, with 9 bases lining up with TRBD1. Unmatched junction bases numbered 4, after V lost 3 bases and J lost 11 bases. The CDR3 is made up of 12 amino acids. Germline V gives CDR1 SGHTA, CDR2 FQGTGA. CDR3 nucleotide sequence: TGTGCCAGCAGCTTGGGACAGGGTGGGGCTTTCTTT. Protein: CASSLGQGGAFF.

DNA for the CDR3: TGTGCCAGTAGTGAAACTGGACAGGGGGTGCGTGGCTACACCTTC. It is translated as CASSETGQGVRGYTF. The chain joins TRBV19 to TRBJ1-2, with 10 bases fitting TRBD1. Germline V CDR1 and CDR2: LNHDA, SQIVND (reference sequence). The J segment lost 7 bases and the V segment lost 5 bases, leaving 10 bases of the junction unmatched. This CDR3 spans 15 amino acids.

The genes are TRBV5-4 and TRBJ2-7; a weak D match, TRBD1 (6 bases). Germline CDR1 SGHNT, CDR2 YYREEE (reference sequence). This CDR3 comprises 12 residues. Deletions cut 4 bases from V and 6 bases from J, with 11 bases between. The CDR3 loop reads CASSPQGSEQYF. The CDR3 DNA reads as TGTGCCAGCAGCCCACAGGGCAGCGAGCAGTACTTC.

The chain joins TRBV5-1 to TRBJ2-7; 9 bases match TRBD1. Per germline, CDR1 SGHRS and CDR2 YFSETQ. V dropped 0 bases and J dropped 6; count of bases not matched to a gene: 1. This CDR3 has 13 residues. In nucleotides, the CDR3 is TGCGCCAGCAGCTTGGGGGACAGGGTCGAGCAGTACTTC. Residues: CASSLGDRVEQYF. Drawing the rest from reference TRBV5-1 and TRBJ2-7, the complete variable domain is KAGVTQTPRYLIKTRGQQVTLSCSPISGHRSVSWYQQTPGQGLQFLFEYFSETQRNKGNFPGRFSGRQFSNSRSEMNVSTLELGDSALYLCASSLGDRVEQYFGPGTRLTVT.

This chain links TRBV29-1 with TRBJ2-5; no clear D. CDR3 length: 14 residues. V lost 4 bases and J lost 5, with 17 bases in between. The germline V gene has CDR1 SQVTM and CDR2 ANQGSEA. The CDR3 DNA sequence: TGCAGCGTTGGGGCAGCCATGCGTGGGGAGACCCAGTACTTC. It specifies CSVGAAMRGETQYF.

With regard to this clone: Other DNA sequences in the sample encode the same CDR3. V usage is TRBV11-2 and J usage is TRBJ1-1, with D tentatively TRBD1 (5 bases). V was trimmed by 1 base and J by 1 base, leaving 7 bases between them. The germline V gene encodes CDR1 SGHAT and CDR2 FQNNGV. The CDR3 spans 14 residues. CDR3 residues: CASSLGQGNTEAFF. The CDR3 DNA is TGTGCCAGCAGCTTAGGGCAGGGGAACACTGAAGCTTTCTTT.

Only a few counts were recorded for this clone. A junction end diverges from the germline sequence, so it may reflect a read error. This CDR3 is also generated by other DNA sequences in the sample. The V and J genes are TRBV2 and TRBJ1-6; 9 nucleotides agree with TRBD1. CDR3 length: 15 amino acids. The germline V gene has CDR1 SNHLY and CDR2 FYNNEI. The CDR3 loop reads CASSEDRGYNSPLHF. The CDR3 DNA follows: TGTGCCAGCAGCGAAGACAGGGGGTATAATTCACCCCTCCACTTT.

The sample holds a few counts of this clone. Different DNA sequences within this sample yield the same CDR3. The rearrangement uses TRBV11-2 and TRBJ2-7; possibly TRBD1 or TRBD2 for D (5 bases each). The CDR3 spans 12 residues. The V gene's germline CDR1 is SGHAT and CDR2 FQNNGV. V lost 1 base and J 6 bases, leaving 7 bases between the germline ends. The CDR3 region is CASSLVGREQYF. CDR3 nucleotides: TGTGCCAGCAGCTTAGTGGGACGCGAGCAGTACTTC.

Regarding this clone: Other DNA sequences in this specimen translate into the identical CDR3. This sequence joins TRBV2 and TRBJ2-7; D remains ambiguous. The CDR3 is 10 residues long. With 8 bases removed from V and 4 bases from J, the gap between germline ends came to 6 bases. Germline CDR1 and CDR2: SNHLY and FYNNEI. In nucleotides, the CDR3 is TGTGCCAGCTCCGAATACGAGCAGTACTTC. Encoded protein: CASSEYEQYF.

The chain links TRBV19 to TRBJ1-3; D unclear. Germline assignment: CDR1 LNHDA and CDR2 SQIVND (reference sequence). Deletions cut 7 bases from V and 1 base from J, with 5 bases between. The CDR3 is made up of 12 amino acids. This CDR3 is CASISSGNTIYF. In nucleotides, the CDR3 is TGTGCCAGTATCAGTTCTGGAAACACCATATATTTT. Together with reference TRBV19 and TRBJ1-3, the CDR3 gives the full variable domain: DGGITQSPKYLFRKEGQNVTLSCEQNLNHDAMYWYRQDPGQGLRLIYYSQIVNDFQKGDIAEGYSVSREKKESFPLTVTSAQKNPTAFYLCASISSGNTIYFGEGSWLTVV.

The chain uses TRBV7-9 and TRBJ2-1; tentatively, D is TRBD2 (6 bases). V dropped 0 bases and J dropped 7 bases, with 25 bases sitting between them. Germline V gives CDR1 SEHNR, CDR2 FQNEAQ (reference sequence). The CDR3 has 19 amino acids. The CDR3 protein is CASSLARSRPSVRSNEQFF. The CDR3 nucleotides are TGTGCCAGCAGCTTAGCCCGCTCCAGACCTAGCGTTAGATCGAATGAGCAGTTCTTC.

A word on this clone: A much larger clone sits a single nucleotide away, making a read error possible. The chain couples TRBV30 to TRBJ1-2, with D possibly matching TRBD1 (5 bases). This CDR3 is built from 14 residues. Trimming left V 5 bases short and J 3 bases short, with 16 bases between. Per the germline V gene, CDR1 is GTSNPN and CDR2 is SVGIG (reference sequence). The DNA of the CDR3 is TGTGCCTGGGAGGAACAGGCCAGCCACTATGGCTACACCTTC. Amino acid sequence: CAWEEQASHYGYTF.

This sequence joins TRBV5-6 and TRBJ2-3; 9 nucleotides agree with TRBD1. The CDR3 spans 15 residues. V was pared by 4 bases and J by 1 base, with 4 bases of the junction left unmatched. Germline loops: CDR1 SGHDT, CDR2 YYEEEE. DNA for the CDR3: TGTGCCAGCAGCGGACGGACAGGGGGCACAGATACGCAGTATTTT. Amino acids: CASSGRTGGTDTQYF.

The CDR3 DNA reads TGCAGCGTGGCTATTGGGACAGCAAAGAATCAGCCCCAGCATTTT. Translation: CSVAIGTAKNQPQHF. V is TRBV29-1 and J is TRBJ1-5, with 7 bases fitting TRBD1. The V gene end was trimmed by 6 bases and the J gene end by 4 bases; junction bases not matched to a gene: 12. From germline, CDR1 is SQVTM and CDR2 ANQGSEA. This CDR3 spans 15 amino acids. Full variable domain (outside the CDR3, taken from reference TRBV29-1 and TRBJ1-5): SAVISQKPSRDICQRGTSLTIQCQVDSQVTMMFWYRQQPGQSLTLIATANQGSEATYESGFVIDKFPISRPNLTFSTLTVSNMSPEDSSIYLCSVAIGTAKNQPQHFGDGTRLSIL.

The CDR3, as DNA: TGTGCCAGCTCACCGTCCTCCGGCCCGGCAGGGAGTGAAGGCTACACCTTC. This gives the protein CASSPSSGPAGSEGYTF. The chain employs TRBV18 and TRBJ1-2, with a weak D call TRBD1 (5 bases). V was pared by 3 bases and J by 8 bases, with 25 bases between. This CDR3 contains 17 residues. Per the germline V gene, CDR1 is KGHSH and CDR2 is LQKENI. Full variable domain (missing parts from reference TRBV18 and TRBJ1-2): NAGVMQNPRHLVRRRGQEARLRCSPMKGHSHVYWYRQLPEEGLKFMVYLQKENIIDESGMPKERFSAEFPKEGPSILRIQQVVRGDSAAYFCASSPSSGPAGSEGYTFGSGTRLTVV.

The chain carries TRBV10-1 and TRBJ1-2; D is undetermined. Trimming removed 2 bases at V and 1 base at J, with 5 bases between. The CDR3 runs to 13 residues. The germline CDR1 and CDR2 sequences are WNHNN and SYGVQD (reference sequence). Written as DNA, the CDR3 is TGCGCCAGCAGTGAGACTCTTAACTATGGCTACACCTTC. The encoded protein is CASSETLNYGYTF.

This clone appeared many times. This rearrangement joins TRBV6-6 to TRBJ1-1; D gene ambiguous. CDR3 length: 13 amino acids. Germline V gene sequence: CDR1 MNHNY, CDR2 SVGAGI (reference sequence). Trimming shortened V by 2 bases and J by 4 bases, and 8 bases separated the two germline ends. In DNA, the CDR3 is TGTGCCAGCAGTTACGCTGACGGCACTGAAGCTTTCTTT. Residues: CASSYADGTEAFF.

The V gene is TRBV2, the J gene TRBJ2-5; no firm D call. Trimming removed 8 bases from V and 1 base from J, with 11 bases in between. Germline V gene sequence: CDR1 SNHLY, CDR2 FYNNEI. The CDR3 length is 13 residues. CDR3 in amino acids: CASGTWGQETQYF. The DNA of the CDR3 is TGTGCCAGCGGAACTTGGGGCCAAGAGACCCAGTACTTC. Full variable domain (rest looked up from reference TRBV2 and TRBJ2-5): EPEVTQTPSHQVTQMGQEVILRCVPISNHLYFYWYRQILGQKVEFLVSFYNNEISEKSEIFDDQFSVERPDGSNFTLKIRSTKLEDSAMYFCASGTWGQETQYFGPGTRLLVL.

This clone has only a few counts. This chain uses TRBV5-1 with TRBJ1-5; 7 nucleotides agree with TRBD1. The CDR3 sequence is 13 residues long. V shed 2 bases and J 7 bases; nucleotides not matched to a gene: 3. Per the germline V gene, CDR1 is SGHRS and CDR2 is YFSETQ. CDR3 bases: TGCGCCAGCAGCTTCGACAGGGACCAGCCCCAGCATTTT. Its protein is CASSFDRDQPQHF.

Comment on this clone: At the DNA level, this CDR3 is encoded by other sequences in the same sample as well. The chain employs TRBV15 and TRBJ1-2, with D uncertain. CDR1 LNHNV and CDR2 YYDKDF come from the germline V gene (reference sequence). There are 12 residues in the CDR3. V lost 5 bases and J lost 1, with 5 bases in between. CDR3 in amino acids: CATSGSNYGYTF. The CDR3 bases are TGTGCCACCAGCGGAAGTAACTATGGCTACACCTTC.

The chain is built from TRBV18 and TRBJ2-2; D uncertain. The CDR3 runs 12 residues. CDR1 and CDR2 (germline): KGHSH, LQKENI. V lost 6 bases to trimming and J lost 5 bases, with 7 bases between them. This chain's CDR3 is CASSTRTGELFF. CDR3 DNA sequence: TGTGCCAGCTCTACCAGGACCGGGGAGCTGTTTTTT.

The chain has TRBV4-1 and TRBJ2-5; 9 bases line up with TRBD2. Trimming cost V 3 bases and J 2 bases; bases outside gene matches: 7. This CDR3 is 16 amino acids long. Per germline, CDR1 MGHRA and CDR2 YSYEKL. CDR3 sequence (DNA): TGCGCCAGCAGCCAGGGAGCGGGGGGCCGTCAAGAGACCCAGTACTTC. It yields the protein CASSQGAGGRQETQYF.

The rearrangement joins TRBV7-6 to TRBJ2-7, with D perhaps given as TRBD1 or TRBD2 (5 bases each). This CDR3 comprises 15 residues. Between the trimmed V and J ends, which lost 0 bases and 3 bases, there was a span of 12 bases. Germline CDR1 reads SGHVS; CDR2 reads FNYEAQ. CDR3 residues: CASSLAEGTNYEQYF. The CDR3 nucleotides read TGTGCCAGCAGCTTAGCGGAAGGGACGAACTACGAGCAGTACTTC.

This chain connects TRBV18 to TRBJ2-6, with D unresolved. Germline V gene sequence: CDR1 KGHSH, CDR2 LQKENI. The V and J ends lost 4 bases and 0 bases respectively, with 10 bases between them. CDR3 length: 16 amino acids. The CDR3, as DNA: TGTGCCAGCTCACAGTTATTCCTCTCTGGGGCCAACGTCCTGACTTTC. This translates into CASSQLFLSGANVLTF.

This clone was seen a few times. The rearrangement links TRBV27 to TRBJ1-5; D unresolved. This CDR3 is 12 amino acids long. The germline V and J ends were trimmed by 7 bases and 5 bases, with 9 bases remaining between them. Germline V lookup: CDR1 MNHEY, CDR2 SMNVEV (reference sequence). DNA of the CDR3: TGTGCCAGCATCAACCAAGATCAGCCCCAGCATTTT. Protein product: CASINQDQPQHF.

This clone occurred once. The chain combines TRBV4-3 with TRBJ2-3, with 8 bases fitting TRBD1. J gave up 3 bases and V 0 bases, and 5 bases lay outside the gene matches. This CDR3 has 16 amino acids. Germline values: CDR1 LGHNA, CDR2 YSLEER. The CDR3 sequence: CASSQDGRGHTDTQYF. In DNA, the CDR3 is TGCGCCAGCAGCCAAGATGGCAGGGGGCATACAGATACGCAGTATTTT.